The next 22 T cell receptor beta chains were all read from a single sample in a study of naive and memory T cell subsets. The SP2 primer and nested alpha and beta constant region primers amplified ligated cDNA in four rounds. MiXCR was run by TCRdb on the UMI-ligation and nested PCR reads, yielding one entry per CDR3 protein. This repertoire shows about 30,000 distinct CDR3 sequences, more than 6.5% found once; its top ten account for over 3%. Stated treatment: skin biopsy from PPD injection site in Mantoux-positive individual. TCR cDNA received a 3' ligated oligonucleotide that carried a UMI. Sequenced material: skin, taken from a tuberculin skin test site. The receptors derive from an adult in good health.

The DNA for the CDR3 is TGCAGTGCTAGAAGGGGGGACAGCCAAGAGACCCAGTACTTC. This translates into CSARRGDSQETQYF. This rearrangement joins TRBV20-1 to TRBJ2-5; D perhaps matches TRBD1 (7 bases). With 2 bases removed from V and 1 base from J, the gap between germline ends came to 11 bases. Germline V gene sequence: CDR1 DFQATT, CDR2 SNEGSKA (reference sequence). The CDR3 has 14 amino acids.

This clonotype was seen many times. The chain uses TRBV2 and TRBJ2-5, with 7 bases identical to TRBD2. Trimming removed 7 bases from V and 5 bases from J; junction bases left unmatched: 19. CDR1 and CDR2 (germline): SNHLY, FYNNEI. The CDR3 sequence is 17 residues long. The CDR3 sequence is CASKGMGGISRQETQYF. CDR3 sequence (DNA): TGTGCCAGCAAAGGGATGGGGGGGATCTCCCGCCAGGAGACCCAGTACTTC.

This clonotype was seen many times. The chain recombines TRBV20-1 with TRBJ2-3; TRBD1 aligns across 7 bases. The germline CDR1 and CDR2 sequences are DFQATT and SNEGSKA (reference sequence). The trim removed 5 bases at V and 3 bases at J, leaving 8 bases unmatched. The CDR3 covers 14 residues. In DNA, the CDR3 is TGCAGTGCTCCGGAGACAGGGATGACAGATACGCAGTATTTT. Translation gives CSAPETGMTDTQYF.

This clonotype was seen a few times. The chain links TRBV3-1 to TRBJ2-1, with unresolved D. This CDR3 has 14 residues. The V gene's germline CDR1 is LGHDT and CDR2 YNNKEL (reference sequence). The V gene lost 4 bases and the J gene lost 3 bases, with 10 bases spanning the gap. The DNA for the CDR3 is TGTGCCAGCAGCCGCGCGACCAACTACAATGAGCAGTTCTTC. Translating gives CASSRATNYNEQFF.

This clonotype has at least ten counts. V usage is TRBV12-3 or TRBV12-4 and J usage is TRBJ2-1; 7 nucleotides line up with TRBD2. This CDR3 has 15 amino acids. The V segment lost 5 bases and the J segment 3 bases; nucleotides outside the gene matches: 7. The CDR3 DNA reads TGTGCCAGCAGTCCGTCGCGGGGGAACTACAATGAGCAGTTCTTC. Residues: CASSPSRGNYNEQFF.

This clonotype counts as medium-sized (0.01 to 0.1%). The chain is built from TRBV6-5 and TRBJ2-7; the D gene is possibly TRBD2 (7 bases). This CDR3 has 13 amino acids. Trimming cost V 4 bases and J 2 bases, with 9 bases left between them. In germline, CDR1 is MNHEY, CDR2 SVGAGI. This chain's CDR3 is CASSSGGPYEQYF. In DNA, the CDR3 is TGTGCCAGCAGTTCCGGGGGGCCCTACGAGCAGTACTTC.

V is TRBV5-5 and J is TRBJ1-1; D remains ambiguous. The CDR3 length is 11 residues. V was pared by 2 bases and J by 8 bases, with 7 bases between. Germline V lookup: CDR1 SGHKS, CDR2 YYEKEE (reference sequence). CDR3 region: CASSFGVEAFF. CDR3 coding DNA: TGTGCCAGCAGCTTTGGGGTCGAAGCTTTCTTT.

A word on this clonotype: A read error may be the cause here, since a much bigger clone is one base away. The rearrangement uses TRBV29-1 and TRBJ2-5, with 10 bases that match TRBD2. V gave up 7 bases and J gave up 5 bases; unmatched junction bases: 13. The germline V gene encodes CDR1 SQVTM and CDR2 ANQGSEA. This CDR3 is built from 15 residues. CDR3 amino acids: CSALPGASGGETQYF. CDR3 in DNA: TGCAGCGCACTACCCGGGGCTAGCGGGGGTGAGACCCAGTACTTC. Combining the CDR3 with reference TRBV29-1 and TRBJ2-5 gives the whole variable domain SAVISQKPSRDICQRGTSLTIQCQVDSQVTMMFWYRQQPGQSLTLIATANQGSEATYESGFVIDKFPISRPNLTFSTLTVSNMSPEDSSIYLCSALPGASGGETQYFGPGTRLLVL.

This clonotype was counted at least ten times. The V gene is TRBV9, the J gene TRBJ2-5, with D perhaps TRBD2 (6 bases). In germline, CDR1 is SGDLS, CDR2 YYNGEE. The ends were cut back, 4 bases at V and 0 bases at J, with 16 bases in the middle. The CDR3 extends over 16 amino acids. For the CDR3, the DNA is TGTGCCAGCAGCCCGCCAACGGGGGTGTACCAAGAGACCCAGTACTTC. Translated: CASSPPTGVYQETQYF.

This clonotype was seen repeatedly, ten times or more. The chain joins TRBV6-1 to TRBJ1-1; TRBD1 might be the D (5 bases). Germline V lookup: CDR1 MNHNS, CDR2 SASEGT. V lost 4 bases, J lost 1 base, and 13 bases lay in between. The CDR3 runs 15 residues. The DNA for the CDR3 is TGTGCCAGCAGTGCCTGGGGGAACGGGAACACTGAAGCTTTCTTT. Its translation is CASSAWGNGNTEAFF.

This clonotype was recorded many times. The chain joins TRBV7-2 to TRBJ2-1; 15 positions match TRBD2. The CDR3 has 20 amino acids. CDR1 and CDR2 (germline): SGHTA, FQGNSA. J was trimmed by 1 base and V by 5 bases; bases with no gene match: 12. The CDR3 sequence is CASSAPRRTSGGASYNEQFF. CDR3 sequence (DNA): TGTGCCAGCAGCGCTCCCAGGCGGACTAGCGGGGGGGCGTCCTACAATGAGCAGTTCTTC.

This clonotype appeared many times. This rearrangement joins TRBV5-1 to TRBJ2-7; 14 bases map to TRBD2. J was trimmed by 0 bases and V by 0 bases; bases with no gene match: 5. The germline CDR1 and CDR2 sequences are SGHRS and YFSETQ. This CDR3 region has 18 residues. For the CDR3, the DNA is TGCGCCAGCAGCTTGGCCGGGACTAGCGGGGGTAGCTCCTACGAGCAGTACTTC. Its protein product is CASSLAGTSGGSSYEQYF.

This clonotype was observed at least ten times. V and J are TRBV2 and TRBJ2-3, with 12 bases fitting TRBD2. V dropped 5 bases and J dropped 2; count of bases not matched to a gene: 11. Germline CDR1 and CDR2: SNHLY and FYNNEI. The CDR3 loop spans 18 amino acids. CDR3 nucleotide sequence: TGTGCCAGCAGTTGGCCTAGCGGGGGGGGACCCCCCACAGATACGCAGTATTTT. Protein sequence: CASSWPSGGGPPTDTQYF.

This clonotype is termed medium-sized (0.01 to 0.1%). The rearrangement links TRBV5-1 to TRBJ2-3, with D possibly TRBD1 on 5 matching bases. The CDR3 length is 14 residues. CDR1 is SGHRS, CDR2 YFSETQ, per germline. V lost 6 bases and J 2 bases, leaving 13 bases between the germline ends. The CDR3 sequence: CASTQETLTDTQYF. As DNA, the CDR3 is TGCGCCAGCACACAGGAGACCCTCACAGATACGCAGTATTTT.

This clonotype occurred many times. The chain combines TRBV6-1 with TRBJ1-5; D call uncertain. The V end was cut by 6 bases, the J end by 3 bases, with 9 bases between. CDR3 length: 13 amino acids. Germline V gene data show CDR1 as MNHNS and CDR2 as SASEGT. The CDR3 nucleotides read TGTGCCAGCAGAGGACCTCACAATCAGCCCCAGCATTTT. This codes for CASRGPHNQPQHF.

The rearrangement links TRBV15 to TRBJ1-1, with no clear D. CDR1 and CDR2 from the germline V gene are LNHNV and YYDKDF (reference sequence). The V end was cut by 4 bases, the J end by 5 bases, with 17 bases between. The CDR3 is 15 residues long. CDR3 residues: CATSKTTQVRTEAFF. The CDR3 nucleotides are TGTGCCACCAGCAAAACCACCCAGGTTAGGACTGAAGCTTTCTTT.

The chain uses TRBV2 and TRBJ1-4, with D possibly being TRBD1 (5 bases). Trimming left V 2 bases short and J 7 bases short, with 11 bases between. In germline, CDR1 is SNHLY, CDR2 FYNNEI. There are 14 residues in the CDR3. CDR3 amino acids: CASSEQGPSEKLFF. The CDR3 DNA reads TGTGCCAGCAGTGAACAGGGTCCGAGTGAAAAACTGTTTTTT.

There are many counts of this clonotype. This chain connects TRBV27 to TRBJ2-4, with D unresolved. The CDR3 is 13 residues long. Germline CDR1 is MNHEY and CDR2 is SMNVEV (reference sequence). The V and J ends lost 3 bases and 6 bases respectively, with 9 bases between them. The CDR3 sequence: CASSFGFGNIQYF. The CDR3 region has the DNA TGTGCCAGCAGTTTCGGATTTGGAAACATTCAGTACTTC.

Of note for this clonotype: This may come from a read error, since a much larger clone is one base off. Here the CDR3 DNA reads TGCAGTGCCGCGGCGCAGGGGATGAACACTAAAGCTTTCTTT. Protein product: CSAAAQGMNTKAFF. This rearrangement joins TRBV20-1 to TRBJ1-1; D is perhaps TRBD1 (6 bases). The CDR3 sequence is 14 residues long. Looked up from germline, CDR1 is DFQATT and CDR2 is SNEGSKA (reference sequence).

This clonotype was counted many times. The chain links TRBV6-5 to TRBJ1-1; 7 positions match TRBD1. The CDR3 sequence is 15 residues long. Trimming removed 5 bases from V and 1 base from J; junction bases left unmatched: 7. Germline assignment: CDR1 MNHEY and CDR2 SVGAGI. The CDR3 DNA sequence: TGTGCCAGCAGTCTGGACAACAGGGGGAACACTGAAGCTTTCTTT. This translates into CASSLDNRGNTEAFF.

This clonotype was seen many times. The V call is TRBV27, the J call TRBJ2-7; D unresolved. The germline CDR1 and CDR2 sequences are MNHEY and SMNVEV (reference sequence). Trimming cost V 2 bases and J 0 bases, with 11 bases left between them. The CDR3 has 15 residues. The CDR3 DNA reads TGTGCCAGCAGTTTAGGGGTCAGGAGCTCCTACGAGCAGTACTTC. Translated, it gives CASSLGVRSSYEQYF.

This CDR3 reads CATSKEGNTIYF. DNA for the CDR3: TGTGCCACCAGCAAGGAAGGAAACACCATATATTTT. The chain is built from TRBV15 and TRBJ1-3; no definite D call. In germline, CDR1 is LNHNV, CDR2 YYDKDF (reference sequence). Deletions cut 4 bases from V and 4 bases from J, with 5 bases between. There are 12 residues in the CDR3. Full variable domain (missing parts from reference TRBV15 and TRBJ1-3): DAMVIQNPRYQVTQFGKPVTLSCSQTLNHNVMYWYQQKSSQAPKLLFHYYDKDFNNEADTPDNFQSRRPNTSFCFLDIRSPGLGDTAMYLCATSKEGNTIYFGEGSWLTVV.